This T cell receptor beta chain was sequenced in a study of cytomegalovirus exposure and HLA in healthy donors. Study details: 81% of 300 to 450 genotyped donors fell in the Caucasian-associated ancestry cluster. Study results and caveats: Previous analysis showed most TCR beta V segments were productive about 87% or about 30% of the time. HLA-A and HLA-B allele assignments for most subjects were reportedly predicted accurately using TCR beta sequences.

A single count supports this clone. Its target is not known. The donors, nominally healthy at sampling, likely had unrecorded immune exposures. Trimming removed 0 bases from V and 9 bases from J, with 9 bases in between. There are 13 residues in the CDR3. From germline, CDR1 is LNHDA and CDR2 SQIVND (reference sequence). PCR used 60 Vbeta primers and 13 Jbeta primers. The data were produced by immunoSEQ multiplex PCR, yet TCRdb's version contains in-frame clones alone and is incomplete. This sample carries 200,000 to 250,000 clones, 77% of them seen once, and the ten largest clones take roughly 2.6%. The chain couples TRBV19 to TRBJ1-5, with D uncertain. The source material was PBMCs. This TCR was sampled from a woman in her sixties in good health and CMV-seropositive. This CDR3 reads CASSIDLPLPQHF. The CDR3 DNA is TGTGCCAGTAGTATAGACCTTCCTTTGCCCCAGCATTTT. Filled out from reference TRBV19 and TRBJ1-5, the complete variable domain reads DGGITQSPKYLFRKEGQNVTLSCEQNLNHDAMYWYRQDPGQGLRLIYYSQIVNDFQKGDIAEGYSVSREKKESFPLTVTSAQKNPTAFYLCASSIDLPLPQHFGDGTRLSIL.